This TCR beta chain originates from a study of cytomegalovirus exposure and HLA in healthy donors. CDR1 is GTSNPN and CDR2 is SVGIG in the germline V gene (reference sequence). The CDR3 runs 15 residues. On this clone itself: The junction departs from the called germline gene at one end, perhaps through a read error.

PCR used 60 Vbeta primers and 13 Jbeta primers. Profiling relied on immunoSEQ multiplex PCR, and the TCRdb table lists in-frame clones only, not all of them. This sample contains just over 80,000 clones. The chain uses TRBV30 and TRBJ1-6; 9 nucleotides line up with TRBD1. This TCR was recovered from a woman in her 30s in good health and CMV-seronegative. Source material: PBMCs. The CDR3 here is CAGSPPGTGTSPLHF. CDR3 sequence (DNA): TGTGCCGGGAGTCCCCCCGGGACAGGGACTTCACCCCTCCACTTT.